Listed below are T cell receptor beta chains from one sample, sequenced in a study of T cells in Graves' hyperthyroidism and ophthalmopathy. TCRdb fed the multiplex PCR reads into MiXCR, producing one record per CDR3 protein. The table has hundreds of thousands of distinct CDR3 sequences, 15% seen once; the top ten hold about 30%. The sequenced material came from blood. The receptors come from a woman aged 25 to 45 with Graves' hyperthyroidism. The CDR3 runs from the conserved cysteine through the conserved F or W. Each record gives: clone size, V gene, D gene, J gene, CDR3 DNA, CDR3 protein. The D gene is left open where the match is weak. Size is omitted from some rows. Given values are once, few, many or a class for expanded clones.

abundance: few
v_gene: TRBV7-9
d_gene: TRBD2
j_gene: TRBJ2-5
CDR3nt: TGTGCCAGCAGCCTCAGACTAGCGAGACAAGAGACCCAGTACTTC
CDR3aa: CASSLRLARQETQYF

abundance: many
v_gene: TRBV30
d_gene: -
j_gene: TRBJ2-1
CDR3nt: TGTGCCTGGAGTCCGAGATATAATGAGCAGTTCTTC
CDR3aa: CAWSPRYNEQFF

abundance: many
v_gene: TRBV2
d_gene: TRBD2
j_gene: TRBJ2-7
CDR3nt: TGTGCCAGCAGGCAATACTCGGGACTAGTGTCTACCGTAGGCTACGAGCAGTACTTC
CDR3aa: CASRQYSGLVSTVGYEQYF

abundance: few
v_gene: TRBV7-2
d_gene: TRBD1
j_gene: TRBJ1-4
CDR3nt: TGTGCCAGCAGCACCGACAGGGGAGATGAAAAACTGTTTTTT
CDR3aa: CASSTDRGDEKLFF

abundance: many
v_gene: TRBV12-3/TRBV12-4
d_gene: -
j_gene: TRBJ2-1
CDR3nt: TGTGCCAGCAGTTTGGTAGGGGGAAAGAATGAGCAGTTCTTC
CDR3aa: CASSLVGGKNEQFF

abundance: -
v_gene: TRBV19
d_gene: -
j_gene: TRBJ1-4
CDR3nt: TGTGCCAGTATCCCGACGGGGAATGAAAAACTGTTTTTT
CDR3aa: CASIPTGNEKLFF

abundance: few
v_gene: TRBV27
d_gene: -
j_gene: TRBJ1-1
CDR3nt: TGTGCCAGCAGTTCGTCCACATGGAACACTGAAGCTTTCTTT
CDR3aa: CASSSSTWNTEAFF

abundance: many
v_gene: TRBV5-1
d_gene: TRBD1
j_gene: TRBJ2-1
CDR3nt: TGCGCCAGCAGCTGGGTACACTCCGGGACAGGGGGCAATGAGCAGTTCTTC
CDR3aa: CASSWVHSGTGGNEQFF

abundance: few
v_gene: TRBV7-9
d_gene: -
j_gene: TRBJ2-7
CDR3nt: TGTGCCAGCAGCGACCAGGGTTCCCACGAGCAGTACTTC
CDR3aa: CASSDQGSHEQYF

abundance: many
v_gene: TRBV24-1
d_gene: -
j_gene: TRBJ2-1
CDR3nt: TGTGCCACCAGTGATTCCAGCTACAGCTCCTACAATGAGCAGTTCTTC
CDR3aa: CATSDSSYSSYNEQFF

abundance: -
v_gene: TRBV28
d_gene: -
j_gene: TRBJ1-2
CDR3nt: TGTGCCAGCAGCGGGATGGGCTACACCTTC
CDR3aa: CASSGMGYTF

abundance: few
v_gene: TRBV10-3
d_gene: -
j_gene: TRBJ1-2
CDR3nt: TGTGCCATCAGTGACTTGACGGGCTCGACTTTTGGCTACACCTTC
CDR3aa: CAISDLTGSTFGYTF

abundance: -
v_gene: TRBV18
d_gene: -
j_gene: TRBJ2-2
CDR3nt: TGTGCCAGCTCACCACCTTCGAGGGTTGGTTTCACCGGGGAGCTGTTTTTT
CDR3aa: CASSPPSRVGFTGELFF

abundance: many
v_gene: TRBV28
d_gene: TRBD1
j_gene: TRBJ2-4
CDR3nt: TGTGCCAGCAGACCCGGACAGGGTTGGGACATTCAGTACTTC
CDR3aa: CASRPGQGWDIQYF

abundance: few
v_gene: TRBV19
d_gene: -
j_gene: TRBJ1-1
CDR3nt: TGTGCCAGTAGTATTCAGAGGAGGGGAACTGAAGCTTTCTTT
CDR3aa: CASSIQRRGTEAFF

abundance: -
v_gene: TRBV5-1
d_gene: TRBD2
j_gene: TRBJ2-7
CDR3nt: TGCGCCAGCAGCTTGGCCACCGGGACTAGCGGGAGCAAACTGGGCGAGCAGTACTTC
CDR3aa: CASSLATGTSGSKLGEQYF

abundance: many
v_gene: TRBV24-1
d_gene: -
j_gene: TRBJ2-1
CDR3nt: TGTGCCACCATCCCCCAAGGTGGGGAACACAATGAGCAGTTCTTC
CDR3aa: CATIPQGGEHNEQFF

abundance: -
v_gene: TRBV7-2
d_gene: -
j_gene: TRBJ2-2
CDR3nt: TGTGCCAGCAGCTCACATAAGGATAAACGGGCCGACCTGGATTCCACCGGGGAGCTGTTTTTT
CDR3aa: CASSSHKDKRADLDSTGELFF

abundance: few
v_gene: TRBV6-1
d_gene: -
j_gene: TRBJ1-2
CDR3nt: TGTGCCAGCAGTGAAGCGGGCAGGGTGTTTGATGGCTACACCTTC
CDR3aa: CASSEAGRVFDGYTF

abundance: many
v_gene: TRBV3-1
d_gene: TRBD1
j_gene: TRBJ1-6
CDR3nt: TGTGCCAGCAGCCCAGGGGGCTGGTATAATTCACCCCTCCACTTT
CDR3aa: CASSPGGWYNSPLHF

abundance: many
v_gene: TRBV28
d_gene: TRBD2
j_gene: TRBJ2-7
CDR3nt: TGTGCCAGCAGTTCAACTAGCGGGAGGGATTCCTACGAGCAGTACTTC
CDR3aa: CASSSTSGRDSYEQYF

abundance: -
v_gene: TRBV6-1
d_gene: TRBD1
j_gene: TRBJ2-7
CDR3nt: TGTGCCAGCAGTGCCCGTCCCGGGACAGGGATCTACGAGCAGTACTTC
CDR3aa: CASSARPGTGIYEQYF

abundance: many
v_gene: TRBV20-1
d_gene: -
j_gene: TRBJ2-1
CDR3nt: TGCAGTGCTAGAGATCTTACTTCCGAGCAGTTCTTC
CDR3aa: CSARDLTSEQFF

abundance: many
v_gene: TRBV24-1
d_gene: -
j_gene: TRBJ2-1
CDR3nt: TGTGCCACCAGTGACCCCCTCTTGAGCGGTGAGCAGTTCTTC
CDR3aa: CATSDPLLSGEQFF

abundance: few
v_gene: TRBV6-1
d_gene: -
j_gene: TRBJ1-1
CDR3nt: TGTGCCAGCAGTTTCCTGTGGACCTCGGGAGCAATGAACACTGAAGCTTTCTTT
CDR3aa: CASSFLWTSGAMNTEAFF

abundance: few
v_gene: TRBV25-1
d_gene: TRBD1
j_gene: TRBJ2-3
CDR3nt: TGTGCCAGCAGTGAAACCCGGGACAGGGGGCGGCTGGTAGATACGCAGTATTTT
CDR3aa: CASSETRDRGRLVDTQYF